The 32 T cell receptor beta chains given below trace back to one sample, sequenced in a study of blood T cell repertoires in COVID-19. Clones were sequenced by immunoSEQ multiplex PCR, and TCRdb holds only the in-frame ones, with some missing. The sample carries roughly 340,000 clones, around 91% recorded once. Sequenced material: peripheral blood. The receptors come from a woman aged 18-29 years who had recovered from COVID-19.

This clone was seen once. The rearrangement joins TRBV18 to TRBJ1-5, with D perhaps TRBD1 (6 bases). CDR1 is KGHSH and CDR2 is LQKENI in the germline V gene. V gave up 6 bases and J gave up 2 bases, with 17 bases separating them. CDR3 length: 16 amino acids. CDR3 protein: CASSLGGGDGNQPQHF. The CDR3, as DNA: TGTGCCAGCTCCTTGGGAGGGGGGGACGGCAATCAGCCCCAGCATTTT.

The chain combines TRBV9 with TRBJ2-5; 7 positions agree with TRBD2. The V and J ends lost 0 bases and 5 bases, in that order; junction bases with no gene match: 10. Germline CDR1 SGDLS, CDR2 YYNGEE. The CDR3 runs 16 residues. CDR3 coding DNA: TGTGCCAGCAGCGTAGGGCTAGCGGCCGTGGGGGAGACCCAGTACTTC. Translation: CASSVGLAAVGETQYF.

The chain employs TRBV10-3 and TRBJ1-4; no clear D. The CDR3 runs 15 residues. V was pared by 0 bases and J by 0 bases, with 5 bases between. Germline V gene sequence: CDR1 ENHRY, CDR2 SYGVKD. CDR3 amino acids: CAISESPTTNEKLFF. As DNA, the CDR3 is TGTGCCATCAGTGAGTCGCCTACAACTAATGAAAAACTGTTTTTT.

This chain links TRBV4-3 with TRBJ2-7, with 8 bases lining up with TRBD1. The V and J ends lost 3 bases and 2 bases, in that order; junction bases with no gene match: 6. The CDR3 has 15 amino acids. Germline CDR1 is LGHNA and CDR2 is YSLEER. DNA of the CDR3: TGCGCCAGCAGCCACCGACAGGGGCCCGCCTACGAGCAGTACGTC. Protein: CASSHRQGPAYEQYV.

DNA of the CDR3: TGTGCTAGTGGTTTCTCTCGGGGGGGAGGGCCTGCAACTAATGAAAAACTGTTTTTT. Its protein is CASGFSRGGGPATNEKLFF. V usage is TRBV12-5 and J usage is TRBJ1-4, with TRBD1 as a possible D gene (5 bases). CDR1 is LGHNT, CDR2 FRNRAP, per germline. The CDR3 spans 19 residues. Deletions cut 3 bases from V and 0 bases from J, with 20 bases between.

This sequence joins TRBV29-1 and TRBJ1-2, with D maybe TRBD1 (5 bases). Trimming stripped 1 base from V and 8 bases from J, with 20 bases between. This CDR3 has 15 residues. Germline V gene data show CDR1 as SQVTM and CDR2 as ANQGSEA. The chain's CDR3 is CSVEGEAGSASGYTF. The DNA of the CDR3 is TGCAGCGTTGAAGGAGAAGCAGGGTCGGCCTCCGGCTACACCTTC.

This clone was recorded once. This chain joins TRBV4-1 and TRBJ2-2; the match to TRBD2 covers 8 bases. This CDR3 contains 17 residues. The V gene end was trimmed by 0 bases and the J gene end by 2 bases; junction bases not matched to a gene: 5. Germline V gene sequence: CDR1 MGHRA, CDR2 YSYEKL. The CDR3 loop reads CASSQDSSGFNTGELFF. The CDR3 nucleotides read TGCGCCAGCAGCCAAGACTCTAGCGGGTTCAACACCGGGGAGCTGTTTTTT.

This clone was recorded only once. The gene calls are TRBV5-6 and TRBJ2-3; 10 positions agree with TRBD1. Germline V gives CDR1 SGHDT, CDR2 YYEEEE. After removal of 1 base from V and 6 bases from J, the junction contained 5 bases not matched to a gene. The length of the CDR3 is 15 residues. This CDR3 reads CASSLWDRGGDTQYF. The CDR3 DNA follows: TGTGCCAGCAGCTTGTGGGACAGGGGTGGCGATACGCAGTATTTT.

The chain recombines TRBV11-3 with TRBJ2-1; 7 nucleotides match TRBD2. CDR1 and CDR2 from the germline V gene are SGHNT and YENEEA. The CDR3 extends over 13 amino acids. V was pared by 6 bases and J by 10 bases, with 9 bases of the junction left unmatched. CDR3 loop: CASSQDLADEQFF. The CDR3 nucleotides read TGTGCCAGCAGTCAGGATCTAGCGGACGAGCAGTTCTTC.

The chain has TRBV29-1 and TRBJ2-2; D may be TRBD1 (5 bases). Trimming stripped 2 bases from V and 7 bases from J, with 11 bases between. This CDR3 contains 13 residues. Germline V gene lookup returns CDR1 SQVTM and CDR2 ANQGSEA. Written as DNA, the CDR3 is TGCAGCGTTGAACACCGAAGGGGCGGGGAGCTGTTTTTT. Translation gives CSVEHRRGGELFF.

This chain uses TRBV10-1 with TRBJ2-7; D remains unclear. Germline CDR1 WNHNN, CDR2 SYGVQD (reference sequence). CDR3 length equals 9 residues. Trimming cost V 8 bases and J 9 bases, with 8 bases left between them. CDR3 DNA sequence: TGCGCCAGCTATTTCGGGCAGTACGTC. Protein: CASYFGQYV.

The chain combines TRBV5-4 with TRBJ2-1; possible D gene TRBD1, 5 bases. Trimming took 1 base from V and 5 from J, leaving 16 bases between them. The CDR3 is made up of 16 amino acids. The germline V gene encodes CDR1 SGHNT and CDR2 YYREEE (reference sequence). The CDR3 DNA reads TGTGCCAGCAGCTTGCCAGGGATTGGCGTCCACAATGAGCAGTTCTTC. Protein: CASSLPGIGVHNEQFF.

The chain has TRBV6-5 and TRBJ1-2; 8 bases fit TRBD1. CDR3 size: 14 residues. Germline V gene data show CDR1 as MNHEY and CDR2 as SVGAGI. V lost 5 bases to trimming and J lost 8 bases; unmatched junction nucleotides: 10. The CDR3 sequence is CASSNPDRVEGYTF. The CDR3 DNA reads as TGTGCCAGCAGTAACCCGGACAGGGTGGAAGGCTACACCTTC.

V and J are TRBV12-3 or TRBV12-4 and TRBJ2-7, with TRBD2 as a possible D gene (5 bases). V lost 11 bases and J 3 bases, leaving 8 bases between the germline ends. The CDR3 totals 10 residues. CDR3 loop: CAGGDYEQYV. CDR3 nucleotides: TGTGCCGGAGGAGACTACGAGCAGTACGTC.

V is TRBV7-2 and J is TRBJ2-6; a possible D gene is TRBD1 (6 bases). Trimming pared 3 bases from V and 2 bases from J, leaving 17 bases between. Germline V gives CDR1 SGHTA, CDR2 FQGNSA. The CDR3 sequence is 18 residues long. This CDR3 reads CASSLYRVDFAGANVLTF. As DNA, the CDR3 is TGTGCCAGCAGCTTGTACAGGGTAGATTTCGCTGGGGCCAACGTCCTGACTTTC.

J is TRBJ1-2 and V is TRBV24-1; D possibly corresponds to TRBD1 (5 bases). Germline V gene lookup returns CDR1 KGHDR and CDR2 SFDVKD. The V and J ends lost 4 bases and 10 bases respectively, with 15 bases between them. The CDR3 runs 13 residues. CDR3 residues: CATSESGDPAYTF. DNA for the CDR3: TGTGCCACCAGTGAGTCGGGGGACCCGGCCTACACCTTC.

This sequence joins TRBV7-2 and TRBJ2-3; 16 bases align to TRBD2. With 5 bases clipped from V and 4 bases from J, the junction kept 9 bases outside the gene matches. The CDR3 sequence is 18 residues long. Germline CDR1 is SGHTA and CDR2 is FQGNSA. CDR3 DNA: TGTGCCAGCAGCCCTTGGGGACTAGCGGGAGGGCCGTCAGATACGCAGTATTTT. It translates to CASSPWGLAGGPSDTQYF.

The chain has TRBV2 and TRBJ2-5; a possible D gene is TRBD1 (5 bases). Germline CDR1 SNHLY, CDR2 FYNNEI. This CDR3 spans 13 amino acids. V lost 1 base and J 7 bases, leaving 10 bases between the germline ends. CDR3 DNA sequence: TGTGCCAGCAGTGAAGGGCAGGGATTGACCCAGTACTTC. As protein: CASSEGQGLTQYF.

The chain recombines TRBV18 with TRBJ2-2; 12 positions match TRBD2. The length of the CDR3 is 18 residues. Germline CDR1 KGHSH, CDR2 LQKENI. V lost 6 bases, J lost 1 base, and 9 bases stayed unmatched. CDR3 nucleotide sequence: TGTGCCAGCTCCCTGACACGACTAGCGGGAGAGAACACCGGGGAGCTGTTTTTT. Its translation is CASSLTRLAGENTGELFF.

This CDR3 reads CATSQGANEKLFF. In DNA form, the CDR3 reads TGTGCCACATCACAGGGCGCTAATGAAAAACTGTTTTTT. This chain connects TRBV24-1 to TRBJ1-4; TRBD1 might be the D (6 bases). V was clipped by 10 bases and J by 3 bases, with 11 bases between them. Germline V gives CDR1 KGHDR, CDR2 SFDVKD. CDR3 length: 13 amino acids.

The chain combines TRBV30 with TRBJ1-2, with D uncertain. CDR3 size: 13 residues. Trimming removed 3 bases at V and 6 bases at J, with 14 bases between. Germline V CDR1 and CDR2: GTSNPN, SVGIG (reference sequence). The CDR3 reads CAWRRKGANGYTF. CDR3 nucleotide sequence: TGTGCCTGGAGACGTAAGGGAGCCAATGGCTACACCTTC.

This chain uses TRBV24-1 with TRBJ2-5; D possibly corresponds to TRBD1 (6 bases). The CDR3 is made up of 14 amino acids. Germline V CDR1 and CDR2: KGHDR, SFDVKD. V gave up 3 bases and J gave up 7 bases, with 14 bases separating them. CDR3 loop: CATSDTQSGATQYF. The CDR3 nucleotides read TGTGCCACCAGTGATACCCAGTCAGGGGCGACCCAGTACTTC.

The chain couples TRBV9 to TRBJ2-7; 11 nucleotides align to TRBD1. Germline assignment: CDR1 SGDLS and CDR2 YYNGEE. Losses at the gene ends were 3 bases for V and 2 bases for J; bases not matched to a gene: 7. This CDR3 has 16 residues. CDR3 residues: CASSEKGQGDPYEQYV. The CDR3 DNA reads TGTGCCAGCAGCGAAAAGGGACAGGGGGATCCCTACGAGCAGTACGTC.

The genes are TRBV9 and TRBJ2-1, with 11 bases matching TRBD2. CDR1 is SGDLS, CDR2 YYNGEE, per germline. The ends lost 0 bases at V and 10 bases at J; junction bases unmatched: 6. The CDR3 has 15 amino acids. The CDR3 reads CASSVETSGSGEQFF. Written as DNA, the CDR3 is TGTGCCAGCAGCGTAGAAACTAGCGGGAGTGGGGAGCAGTTCTTC.

V gene TRBV11-2 combines with J gene TRBJ2-7, with TRBD2 as a possible D gene (5 bases). The CDR3 has 13 amino acids. Germline loops: CDR1 SGHAT, CDR2 FQNNGV. Trimming pared 4 bases from V and 6 bases from J, leaving 13 bases between. As DNA, the CDR3 is TGTGCCAGCAGCTACGGGATCCCGGGCGAGCAGTACGTC. This sequence encodes CASSYGIPGEQYV.

The chain is built from TRBV27 and TRBJ2-7; TRBD1 is a possible D gene (6 bases). Germline V lookup: CDR1 MNHEY, CDR2 SMNVEV (reference sequence). With 6 bases removed from V and 5 bases from J, the gap between germline ends came to 14 bases. This CDR3 contains 13 residues. The CDR3 DNA reads TGTGCCAGCAGAATGACAGGAACAGACGAGCAGTACGTC. Translation gives CASRMTGTDEQYV.

The chain links TRBV30 to TRBJ1-1; D is possibly TRBD1 (5 bases). V was pared by 7 bases and J by 5 bases, with 20 bases between. Germline V gene sequence: CDR1 GTSNPN, CDR2 SVGIG (reference sequence). There are 14 residues in the CDR3. CDR3 loop: CASRPNGGGTEAFF. CDR3 DNA sequence: TGTGCCTCCCGCCCTAACGGGGGAGGGACTGAAGCTTTCTTT.

The chain recombines TRBV27 with TRBJ1-2; a possible D gene is TRBD1 (6 bases). V was clipped by 3 bases and J by 0 bases, with 8 bases between them. The CDR3 length is 14 residues. Germline CDR1 reads MNHEY; CDR2 reads SMNVEV (reference sequence). CDR3 in amino acids: CASSFRTANYGYTF. CDR3 bases: TGTGCCAGCAGTTTCCGGACAGCTAACTATGGCTACACCTTC.

The chain has TRBV3-1 (or the pseudogene TRBV3-2) and TRBJ1-2; unclear D gene. Looked up from germline, CDR1 is LGHDT and CDR2 is YNNKEL (reference sequence). There are 14 residues in the CDR3. V was clipped by 0 bases and J by 4 bases, with 9 bases between them. This CDR3 reads CASSQELRAYGYTF. CDR3 sequence (DNA): TGTGCCAGCAGCCAAGAATTGCGGGCCTATGGCTACACCTTC.

CDR3 in DNA: TGTGCCTGTCTCACAGGGGTCGTATCAAGCACAGATACGCAGTATTTT. It is translated as CACLTGVVSSTDTQYF. The chain uses TRBV30 and TRBJ2-3; the match to TRBD1 covers 7 bases. Germline assignment: CDR1 GTSNPN and CDR2 SVGIG (reference sequence). V lost 6 bases to trimming and J lost 0 bases; unmatched junction nucleotides: 12. The CDR3 runs to 16 residues.

This sequence joins TRBV5-1 and TRBJ2-1, with 12 nucleotides matching TRBD1. The germline V gene encodes CDR1 SGHRS and CDR2 YFSETQ. The CDR3 contains 16 residues. V trimming: 4 bases; J trimming: 15 bases; junction bases outside the gene matches: 17. CDR3 residues: CASSNQTTGTGGPLFF. The CDR3 nucleotides read TGCGCCAGCAGCAACCAAACAACTGGGACAGGGGGCCCTCTGTTCTTC.

This chain links TRBV6-1 with TRBJ1-2, with a tentative D call TRBD1 (6 bases). The germline CDR1 and CDR2 sequences are MNHNS and SASEGT. V was clipped by 0 bases and J by 2 bases, with 7 bases between them. The CDR3 totals 14 residues. CDR3 DNA: TGTGCCAGCAGTGAAGCTGGGGGCAACTATGGCTACACCTTC. This codes for CASSEAGGNYGYTF.